This is a list of T cell receptor beta chains from one sample in a study of cytomegalovirus exposure and HLA in healthy donors. Assay: immunoSEQ multiplex PCR; the TCRdb copy retains only in-frame clones and omits some. The sample includes fewer than 200,000 clones, 79% seen only once; the top ten take roughly 2%. Sequenced: PBMCs. The receptors come from a man aged 35 to 55 in good health and CMV-seronegative. The CDR3 runs from the conserved cysteine through the conserved F or W. Each record gives: V gene, clone size, D gene, J gene, CDR3 protein, CDR3 DNA. The D gene is left open where the match is weak. Rows give clone size only sometimes, using once, few, many, or a class for an expanded clone.

TRBV7-4	many	TRBD1	TRBJ1-1	CASSFGPQRGQATEAFF	TGTGCCAGCAGCTTTGGGCCCCAAAGGGGGCAGGCCACTGAAGCTTTCTTT
TRBV28	.	TRBD1	TRBJ1-2	CASSPGTAIGYTF	TGTGCCAGCAGCCCCGGGACAGCGATAGGCTACACCTTC
TRBV10-3	.	TRBD2	TRBJ2-6	CAIRDEPAGGYPGANVLTF	TGTGCCATCAGGGATGAACCGGCGGGAGGGTACCCTGGGGCCAACGTCCTGACTTTC
TRBV6-1	once	TRBD2	TRBJ2-7	CASTSSGYEQYF	TGTGCCAGCACCTCTAGCGGCTACGAGCAGTACTTC
TRBV11-2	.	TRBD2	TRBJ2-1	CASSLVNSGNNEQFF	TGTGCCAGCAGCTTGGTGAATAGCGGGAACAATGAGCAGTTCTTC
TRBV11-1	.	.	TRBJ1-3	CASSTPRRLTLGNTIYF	TGTGCCAGCAGCACCCCGAGGCGACTGACCCTAGGAAACACCATATATTTT
TRBV6-5	.	.	TRBJ1-5	CASSYGESNQPQHF	TGTGCCAGCAGCTATGGGGAGAGCAATCAGCCCCAGCATTTT
TRBV28	.	.	TRBJ2-5	CASSFHTGDETQYF	TGTGCCAGCTCCTTTCATACGGGGGACGAGACCCAGTACTTC
TRBV6-6	.	TRBD1	TRBJ2-7	CASRGTGGWEQYF	TGTGCCAGCCGCGGGACAGGGGGATGGGAGCAGTACTTC
TRBV20-1	.	.	TRBJ2-3	CSSPGDTQYF	TGCAGTTCCCCAGGAGATACGCAGTATTTT